This T cell receptor beta chain was recorded in a study of OX40 agonist ivuxolimab in advanced cancers. Across the study: The group had a mean age of about 64 years, ranged from roughly 20 to 80, and was 80% to 85% male. Findings of the study overall: Clonal expansion was among the lowest in partial responders at 0.1-3.0 mg/kg, especially CD8+.

About this clone: The antigen remains unidentified.

Repertoires were generated with immunoSEQ multiplex PCR, while TCRdb's copy carries only in-frame clones and drops some. The table shows about 48,000 clones, with around 74% occurring only once. CDR1 SGHRS and CDR2 YFSETQ come from the germline V gene. Deletions cut 4 bases from V and 2 bases from J, with 19 bases between. This CDR3 is built from 17 residues. Specimen: CD4+ or CD8+ T cells sorted from blood, collected in a trial of the OX40 agonist ivuxolimab. This receptor was identified in an adult with an advanced solid tumor such as melanoma, head and neck, liver or kidney cancer. This chain links TRBV5-1 with TRBJ2-1; D assignment may be TRBD1 or TRBD2 (5 bases each). CDR3 sequence: CASSPTPGTRPYNEQFF. The CDR3 DNA sequence: TGCGCCAGCAGCCCAACTCCCGGGACCCGACCCTACAATGAGCAGTTCTTC.